Following are 32 T cell receptor beta chains from one sample sequenced in a study of OX40 agonist ivuxolimab in advanced cancers. The repertoire was sequenced with immunoSEQ multiplex PCR; TCRdb's copy has only in-frame clones and lacks some. The sample includes about 63,000 clones, 70% to 90% of them seen just once. This material consisted of CD4+ or CD8+ T cells sorted from blood, taken in a trial of the OX40 agonist ivuxolimab. All receptors derive from an adult with an advanced solid tumor such as melanoma, head and neck, liver or kidney cancer.

CDR3 nucleotides: TGTGCCAGCAGTTTAACTGTTAGGGTAGCGGGGGAGCAGTTCTTC. This gives the protein CASSLTVRVAGEQFF. This sequence joins TRBV27 and TRBJ2-1, with TRBD2 matching 8 bases. The J segment lost 10 bases and the V segment lost 2 bases, leaving 10 bases of the junction unmatched. Germline V lookup: CDR1 MNHEY, CDR2 SMNVEV (reference sequence). The CDR3 runs to 15 residues.

This clone was found once. CDR3 residues: CASSAGGQPQHF. The DNA for the CDR3 is TGTGCCAGCTCCGCGGGGGGGCAGCCCCAGCATTTT. This chain uses TRBV18 with TRBJ1-5, with D maybe TRBD1 (5 bases). Trimming cost V 6 bases and J 7 bases, with 10 bases left between them. Germline V gene data show CDR1 as KGHSH and CDR2 as LQKENI. This CDR3 spans 12 amino acids.

The chain carries TRBV2 and TRBJ1-5; no firm D call. The CDR3 is 13 amino acids. From germline, CDR1 is SNHLY and CDR2 FYNNEI. V was shortened by 1 base and J by 3 bases, with 4 bases between the two germline ends. The CDR3 is CASSEDINQPQHF. The CDR3 nucleotides are TGTGCCAGCAGTGAAGACATCAATCAGCCCCAGCATTTT. The full variable domain, with the rest looked up from reference TRBV2 and TRBJ1-5, is EPEVTQTPSHQVTQMGQEVILRCVPISNHLYFYWYRQILGQKVEFLVSFYNNEISEKSEIFDDQFSVERPDGSNFTLKIRSTKLEDSAMYFCASSEDINQPQHFGDGTRLSIL.

As for this clone: The sample carries other DNA sequences with the same CDR3. The chain carries TRBV5-1 and TRBJ1-2; no clear D. Germline V gene lookup returns CDR1 SGHRS and CDR2 YFSETQ. V dropped 0 bases and J dropped 5 bases, with 23 bases sitting between them. The CDR3 length is 18 residues. The CDR3 is CASSLEGGSQKTRYGYTF. As DNA, the CDR3 is TGCGCCAGCAGCTTGGAAGGTGGCAGCCAGAAAACTCGTTATGGCTACACCTTC.

The chain carries TRBV27 and TRBJ2-7; 9 bases agree with TRBD2. Germline V lookup: CDR1 MNHEY, CDR2 SMNVEV (reference sequence). This CDR3 region has 15 residues. J gave up 4 bases and V 6 bases, and 10 bases lay outside the gene matches. CDR3 sequence: CASSSLAGDGYEQYF. As DNA, the CDR3 is TGTGCCAGCAGCTCATTAGCGGGAGACGGTTACGAGCAGTACTTC.

This chain uses TRBV11-2 with TRBJ2-5; D call uncertain. The CDR3 covers 14 residues. Trimming pared 2 bases from V and 0 bases from J, leaving 7 bases between. Germline CDR1 is SGHAT and CDR2 is FQNNGV. As DNA, the CDR3 is TGTGCCAGCAGCTTAATACAGAACCAAGAGACCCAGTACTTC. Protein product: CASSLIQNQETQYF.

The V and J genes are TRBV2 and TRBJ2-7; unclear D gene. In germline, CDR1 is SNHLY, CDR2 FYNNEI. The length of the CDR3 is 13 residues. Trimming removed 6 bases at V and 3 bases at J, with 12 bases between. CDR3 in amino acids: CASRWARGYEQYF. The CDR3 DNA reads TGTGCCAGCAGATGGGCTCGAGGCTACGAGCAGTACTTC.

V gene TRBV19 combines with J gene TRBJ1-2; unclear D gene. The germline V gene has CDR1 LNHDA and CDR2 SQIVND (reference sequence). This CDR3 is 13 amino acids long. V was cut by 5 bases and J by 2 bases, with 9 bases left in between. The CDR3 is CASSPRRNYGYTF. The CDR3 DNA follows: TGTGCCAGTAGTCCCAGGCGCAACTATGGCTACACCTTC.

The count of this clone is one. J is TRBJ1-1 and V is TRBV5-1; 10 bases line up with TRBD1. The CDR3 consists of 18 residues. Losses at the gene ends were 4 bases for V and 0 bases for J; bases not matched to a gene: 12. CDR1 SGHRS and CDR2 YFSETQ come from the germline V gene. CDR3: CASSLQGTGATLNTEAFF. The CDR3 nucleotides are TGCGCCAGCAGCCTCCAAGGGACAGGGGCTACCCTGAACACTGAAGCTTTCTTT.

V usage is TRBV30 and J usage is TRBJ2-6; 7 bases fit TRBD1. The CDR3 runs 14 residues. Germline V gene sequence: CDR1 GTSNPN, CDR2 SVGIG (reference sequence). Trimming took 6 bases from V and 3 from J; bases not matched to a gene: 5. The CDR3 loop reads CACNRGDGANVLTF. In nucleotides, the CDR3 is TGTGCCTGCAACAGGGGCGATGGGGCCAACGTCCTGACTTTC. Using reference TRBV30 and TRBJ2-6 for the parts outside the CDR3, the full variable domain is SQTIHQWPATLVQPVGSPLSLECTVEGTSNPNLYWYRQAAGRGLQLLFYSVGIGQISSEVPQNLSASRPQDRQFILSSKKLLLSDSGFYLCACNRGDGANVLTFGAGSRLTVL.

The genes are TRBV20-1 and TRBJ2-1; D remains unclear. The CDR3 contains 11 residues. Per germline, CDR1 DFQATT and CDR2 SNEGSKA (reference sequence). Trimming shortened V by 1 base and J by 8 bases, and 6 bases separated the two germline ends. In DNA form, the CDR3 reads TGCAGTGCTAGAGGGTCTTATGAGCAGTTCTTC. Translated, it gives CSARGSYEQFF.

The gene calls are TRBV2 and TRBJ2-1; 8 positions agree with TRBD1. The J segment lost 10 bases and the V segment lost 4 bases, leaving 9 bases of the junction unmatched. Per the germline V gene, CDR1 is SNHLY and CDR2 is FYNNEI. The CDR3 contains 14 residues. CDR3 protein: CASSVGQGAGEQFF. In DNA, the CDR3 is TGTGCCAGCAGTGTTGGGCAGGGGGCAGGAGAGCAGTTCTTC.

The rearrangement uses TRBV7-9 and TRBJ2-2, with TRBD2 as a possible D gene (6 bases). Looked up from germline, CDR1 is SEHNR and CDR2 is FQNEAQ (reference sequence). V was clipped by 3 bases and J by 3 bases, with 8 bases between them. This CDR3 has 14 amino acids. The CDR3 sequence is CASSFTGDTGELFF. DNA for the CDR3: TGTGCCAGCAGCTTCACGGGAGACACCGGGGAGCTGTTTTTT.

The chain has TRBV5-4 and TRBJ1-2; perhaps TRBD1 as D (5 bases). V lost 0 bases, J lost 0 bases, and 6 bases lay in between. The CDR3 covers 14 residues. The V gene's germline CDR1 is SGHNT and CDR2 YYREEE (reference sequence). CDR3 in DNA: TGTGCCAGCAGCTTGGACAGGTCTAACTATGGCTACACCTTC. It translates to CASSLDRSNYGYTF.

V gene TRBV28 combines with J gene TRBJ1-3; possibly TRBD1 for D (5 bases). Trimming left V 3 bases short and J 0 bases short, with 9 bases between. Germline CDR1 and CDR2: MDHEN and SYDVKM. This CDR3 has 15 residues. The CDR3 loop reads CASSFGARSGNTIYF. CDR3 sequence (DNA): TGTGCCAGCAGTTTTGGGGCCCGCTCTGGAAACACCATATATTTT.

About this clone itself: This sample also contains other DNA sequences that code for the same CDR3. This chain links TRBV19 with TRBJ2-7, with TRBD2 identical over 7 bases. V lost 8 bases, J lost 0 bases, and 7 bases stayed unmatched. The CDR3 has 14 residues. Germline CDR1 is LNHDA and CDR2 is SQIVND (reference sequence). CDR3: CASQRDPSSYEQYF. In DNA form, the CDR3 reads TGTGCCAGTCAGCGGGACCCCTCCTCCTACGAGCAGTACTTC.

This chain connects TRBV7-3 to TRBJ2-1, with 10 bases lining up with TRBD2. The germline V gene encodes CDR1 SGHTA and CDR2 FQGTGA. This CDR3 has 16 residues. J gave up 7 bases and V 0 bases, and 6 bases lay outside the gene matches. This CDR3 is CASSLTSLAGVNEQFF. The CDR3 DNA is TGTGCCAGCAGCTTAACCTCGCTAGCGGGAGTAAATGAGCAGTTCTTC.

The chain joins TRBV29-1 to TRBJ1-3; D possibly corresponds to TRBD1 (5 bases). V lost 4 bases and J lost 2, with 9 bases in between. The germline V gene encodes CDR1 SQVTM and CDR2 ANQGSEA. This CDR3 has 13 residues. The CDR3 DNA follows: TGCAGCGTTGCAGGGTTAACTGGAAACACCATATATTTT. Residues: CSVAGLTGNTIYF.

The chain combines TRBV19 with TRBJ2-7, with 10 bases that match TRBD1. Per germline, CDR1 LNHDA and CDR2 SQIVND (reference sequence). The V gene end was trimmed by 6 bases and the J gene end by 7 bases; junction bases not matched to a gene: 12. This CDR3 contains 15 residues. CDR3 loop: CASSGQGQGRREQYF. As DNA, the CDR3 is TGTGCCAGTAGCGGACAGGGACAGGGGAGAAGGGAGCAGTACTTC.

V and J are TRBV29-1 and TRBJ2-7; perhaps TRBD2 as D (6 bases). The CDR3 has 11 residues. The germline gives CDR1 SQVTM, CDR2 ANQGSEA. The V and J ends lost 7 bases and 7 bases respectively, with 14 bases between them. Here the CDR3 reads CSAGTALEQYF. CDR3 nucleotides: TGCAGCGCCGGGACTGCCCTGGAGCAGTACTTC.

The V gene is TRBV10-1, the J gene TRBJ2-1; 9 nucleotides agree with TRBD1. The CDR3 is 15 amino acids. Trimming cost V 6 bases and J 7 bases; bases outside gene matches: 10. CDR1 and CDR2 from the germline V gene are WNHNN and SYGVQD (reference sequence). Here the CDR3 DNA reads TGCGCCAGCAGCCCAGGGACAGGGACTCGGAATGAGCAGTTCTTC. This translates into CASSPGTGTRNEQFF.

This rearrangement joins TRBV15 to TRBJ2-5; D might be TRBD2 (5 bases). Germline lookup yields CDR1 LNHNV and CDR2 YYDKDF (reference sequence). CDR3 length: 15 residues. V lost 0 bases and J lost 5, with 13 bases in between. CDR3 DNA: TGTGCCACCAGCAGAGATTTGTCTGGGAGCGAGACCCAGTACTTC. This sequence encodes CATSRDLSGSETQYF.

The chain is built from TRBV5-1 and TRBJ1-1; the D gene is possibly TRBD1 (6 bases). Germline CDR1 and CDR2: SGHRS and YFSETQ. Trimming took off 0 bases at V and 5 bases at J, with 14 bases between the two ends. CDR3 size: 15 residues. The CDR3 region is CASSLALKQGTEAFF. The CDR3 nucleotides read TGCGCCAGCAGCTTGGCTCTTAAACAGGGTACTGAAGCTTTCTTT.

J is TRBJ1-4 and V is TRBV19, with 10 bases matching TRBD1. Germline V lookup: CDR1 LNHDA, CDR2 SQIVND (reference sequence). V shed 8 bases, J shed 4 bases, and the junction held 7 bases outside the gene matches. The CDR3 extends over 15 amino acids. Written as DNA, the CDR3 is TGTGCCAGTGAGGACAGGGGGAGAGGTAATGAAAAACTGTTTTTT. Amino acid sequence: CASEDRGRGNEKLFF.

The chain carries TRBV29-1 and TRBJ2-7, with D uncertain. CDR3 length equals 11 residues. CDR1 SQVTM and CDR2 ANQGSEA come from the germline V gene. Between the trimmed V and J ends, which lost 3 bases and 7 bases, there was a span of 10 bases. The CDR3 nucleotides are TGCAGCGTTGATAGTGGGTTTGAGCAGTACTTC. Translated, it gives CSVDSGFEQYF.

This chain joins TRBV19 and TRBJ1-5; weak D call: TRBD1 (5 bases). V lost 3 bases, J lost 7 bases, and 13 bases lay in between. The CDR3 totals 14 residues. From germline, CDR1 is LNHDA and CDR2 SQIVND (reference sequence). The CDR3 nucleotides read TGTGCCAGTAGTATCGGGCAGGGTGGACAGCCCCAGCATTTT. It encodes CASSIGQGGQPQHF. Supplemented by reference TRBV19 and TRBJ1-5, the full variable domain reads DGGITQSPKYLFRKEGQNVTLSCEQNLNHDAMYWYRQDPGQGLRLIYYSQIVNDFQKGDIAEGYSVSREKKESFPLTVTSAQKNPTAFYLCASSIGQGGQPQHFGDGTRLSIL.

The chain has TRBV11-2 and TRBJ2-2, with 8 bases fitting TRBD1. V lost 4 bases, J lost 4 bases, and 2 bases stayed unmatched. The CDR3 extends over 14 amino acids. Germline V lookup: CDR1 SGHAT, CDR2 FQNNGV. CDR3: CASSSDRGTGELFF. CDR3 nucleotide sequence: TGTGCCAGCAGCTCCGACAGGGGCACCGGGGAGCTGTTTTTT.

V is TRBV10-3 and J is TRBJ1-4; possibly TRBD1 for D (6 bases). The CDR3 is 16 residues long. The V and J ends lost 0 bases and 7 bases respectively, with 15 bases between them. Looked up from germline, CDR1 is ENHRY and CDR2 is SYGVKD. The CDR3 bases are TGTGCCATCAGTGAGTCTGGCTTGGGGGCTGGTGAAAAACTGTTTTTT. Its translation is CAISESGLGAGEKLFF.

The chain recombines TRBV4-1 with TRBJ2-1; 9 bases agree with TRBD2. The ends lost 1 base at V and 6 bases at J; junction bases unmatched: 4. The germline CDR1 and CDR2 sequences are MGHRA and YSYEKL. The CDR3 runs 15 residues. The CDR3 DNA follows: TGCGCCAGCAGCCAAGTTAGCGGGAGAGGCAATGAGCAGTTCTTC. This encodes CASSQVSGRGNEQFF.

The chain combines TRBV18 with TRBJ2-3, with D perhaps matching TRBD1 or TRBD2 (5 bases each). The CDR3 sequence is 14 residues long. Germline V gene data show CDR1 as KGHSH and CDR2 as LQKENI. With 3 bases removed from V and 5 bases from J, the gap between germline ends came to 12 bases. The CDR3, as DNA: TGTGCCAGCTCACCGGTGGGGACCAAAGATACGCAGTATTTT. This codes for CASSPVGTKDTQYF.

The V gene is TRBV11-3, the J gene TRBJ2-3, with a tentative D call TRBD2 (6 bases). V lost 5 bases and J lost 2, with 11 bases in between. Germline loops: CDR1 SGHNT, CDR2 YENEEA. The CDR3 totals 14 residues. The CDR3 DNA sequence: TGTGCCAGCAGCGCGGGACTTTACACAGATACGCAGTATTTT. Protein sequence: CASSAGLYTDTQYF.

This sequence joins TRBV6-6 and TRBJ2-2; unclear D gene. Germline values: CDR1 MNHNY, CDR2 SVGAGI (reference sequence). The CDR3 runs 15 residues. V lost 7 bases, J lost 7 bases, and 19 bases lay in between. CDR3 sequence: CASNLAPAKSGELFF. In nucleotides, the CDR3 is TGTGCCAGCAACCTGGCCCCAGCTAAGAGCGGGGAGCTGTTTTTT.